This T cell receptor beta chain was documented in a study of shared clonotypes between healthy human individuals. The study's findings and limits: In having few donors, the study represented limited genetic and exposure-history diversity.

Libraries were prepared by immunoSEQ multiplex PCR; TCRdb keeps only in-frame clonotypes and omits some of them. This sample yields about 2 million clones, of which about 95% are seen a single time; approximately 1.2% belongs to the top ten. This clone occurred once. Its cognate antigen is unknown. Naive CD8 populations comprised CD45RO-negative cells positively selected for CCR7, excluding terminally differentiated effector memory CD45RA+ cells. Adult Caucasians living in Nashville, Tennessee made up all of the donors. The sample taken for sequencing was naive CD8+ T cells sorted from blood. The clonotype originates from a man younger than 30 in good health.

CDR3 sequence: CASSSTTGELFF. The CDR3 bases are TGTGCCAGTTCCAGTACCACCGGGGAGCTGTTTTTT. The rearrangement uses TRBV19 and TRBJ2-2; D call uncertain. The CDR3 has 12 residues. V lost 8 bases to trimming and J lost 4 bases, with 8 bases between them. CDR1 is LNHDA and CDR2 is SQIVND in the germline V gene (reference sequence).